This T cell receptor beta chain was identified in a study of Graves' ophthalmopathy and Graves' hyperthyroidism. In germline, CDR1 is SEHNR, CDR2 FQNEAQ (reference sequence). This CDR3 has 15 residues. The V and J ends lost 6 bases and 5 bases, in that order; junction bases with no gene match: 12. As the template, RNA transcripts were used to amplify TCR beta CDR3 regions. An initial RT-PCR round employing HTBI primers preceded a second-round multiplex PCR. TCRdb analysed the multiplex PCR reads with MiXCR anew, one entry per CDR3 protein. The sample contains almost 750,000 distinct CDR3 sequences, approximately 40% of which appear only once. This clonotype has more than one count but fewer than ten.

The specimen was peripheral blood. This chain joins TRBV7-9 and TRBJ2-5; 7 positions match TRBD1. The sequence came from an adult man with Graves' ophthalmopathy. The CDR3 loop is CASSPDRAVAETQYF. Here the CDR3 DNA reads TGTGCCAGCAGTCCCGACAGGGCCGTAGCGGAGACCCAGTACTTC.